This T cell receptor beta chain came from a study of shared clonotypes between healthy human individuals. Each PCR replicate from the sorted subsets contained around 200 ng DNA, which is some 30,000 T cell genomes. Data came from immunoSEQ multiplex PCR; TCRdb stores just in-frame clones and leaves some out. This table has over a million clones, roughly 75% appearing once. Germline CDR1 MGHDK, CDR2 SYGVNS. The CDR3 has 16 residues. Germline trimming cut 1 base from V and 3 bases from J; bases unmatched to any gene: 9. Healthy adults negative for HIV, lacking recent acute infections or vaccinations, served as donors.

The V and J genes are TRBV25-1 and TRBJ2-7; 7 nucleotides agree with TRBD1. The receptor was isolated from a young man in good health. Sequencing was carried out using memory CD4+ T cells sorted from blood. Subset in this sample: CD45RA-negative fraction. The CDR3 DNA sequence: TGTGCCAGCAGTGAATCCCCCGGGACAGCGTACTACGAGCAGTACTTC. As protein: CASSESPGTAYYEQYF.